These 3 T cell receptor beta chains share one sample of origin, sequenced in a study of T cells after yellow fever vaccination. TCRdb re-called the 5' RACE reads with MiXCR, one entry per CDR3 protein. The sample carries roughly 520,000 distinct CDR3 sequences, around a fifth recorded once. The sample here was PBMCs, taken roughly 20 days after the first yellow fever vaccination. The receptors shown here come from a young man who received the YFV17D yellow fever vaccine.

V usage is TRBV6-6 and J usage is TRBJ2-2; a weak D match, TRBD2 (5 bases). Trimming pared 5 bases from V and 6 bases from J, leaving 10 bases between. Germline CDR1 and CDR2: MNHNY and SVGAGI (reference sequence). CDR3 length: 13 amino acids. CDR3 protein: CASSAPEAGELFF. CDR3 nucleotides: TGTGCCAGCAGTGCCCCGGAGGCCGGGGAGCTGTTTTTT.

The chain is built from TRBV10-3 and TRBJ1-6; 7 bases match TRBD1. V was clipped by 6 bases and J by 5 bases; unmatched bases: 1. The CDR3 extends over 13 amino acids. CDR1 is ENHRY and CDR2 is SYGVKD in the germline V gene. Here the CDR3 DNA reads TGTGCCATCAGCGGGACAGATAATTCACCCCTCCACTTT. It yields the protein CAISGTDNSPLHF.

CDR3 sequence (DNA): TGTGCCAGCAGTGATACAGCCCGAAGGACCTACGAGCAGTACTTC. It codes for CASSDTARRTYEQYF. The rearrangement uses TRBV25-1 and TRBJ2-7; D gene unclear. V lost 3 bases and J lost 2, with 14 bases in between. This CDR3 is built from 15 residues. Germline lookup yields CDR1 MGHDK and CDR2 SYGVNS.